The present T cell receptor (beta chain) was sequenced within a study of blood T cell repertoires in COVID-19. With V trimmed by 3 bases and J by 0 bases, 4 bases remained unmatched. The V gene's germline CDR1 is SGDLS and CDR2 YYNGEE. This CDR3 is 16 amino acids long. The assay was immunoSEQ multiplex PCR, and TCRdb's table has in-frame clones only and misses some. The sample contains approximately 170,000 clones, under 85% of which appear only once. The J gene is TRBJ1-3, the V gene TRBV9; 9 nucleotides agree with TRBD1. This TCR was sampled from a woman in her 70s with COVID-19, enrolled during active disease. The sequenced sample was peripheral blood. In DNA form, the CDR3 reads TGTGCCAGCAGCGGGGACAGGGTCCCCTCTGGAAACACCATATATTTT. This encodes CASSGDRVPSGNTIYF.